What follows is one T cell receptor (beta chain) and its context. The target antigen is unknown. The treatment here: approximately nine-day PBMC culture with coronavirus spike peptide pools or control peptides (ViraFEST assay). Researchers collected the unexposed donor's CD4+ T cells before the COVID-19 pandemic (2011-2018). The data are from a study of vaccination and CD4 T cells after COVID-19. CD4+ T cells that had been cultured provided DNA sequenced with the Oncomine TCR Beta short-read assay. TCRdb called the PCR reads again in MiXCR, with one record for every CDR3 protein. In the table there are about 10,000 distinct CDR3 sequences, less than 70% of which are singletons. This CDR3 contains 13 residues. Germline loops: CDR1 LGHNA, CDR2 YSLEER. The V and J ends lost 0 bases and 1 base respectively, with 4 bases between them. General study findings and limits: Investigators enrolled relatively few convalescent patients and included no early post-infection timepoints.

The rearrangement uses TRBV4-3 and TRBJ2-7; no definite D call. The clonotype comes from a human donor in good health. The material sequenced was CD4+ T cells from blood, cultured in vitro. Written as DNA, the CDR3 is TGCGCCAGCAGCCAAGATATTTCCTACGAGCAGTACTTC. Encoded protein: CASSQDISYEQYF.